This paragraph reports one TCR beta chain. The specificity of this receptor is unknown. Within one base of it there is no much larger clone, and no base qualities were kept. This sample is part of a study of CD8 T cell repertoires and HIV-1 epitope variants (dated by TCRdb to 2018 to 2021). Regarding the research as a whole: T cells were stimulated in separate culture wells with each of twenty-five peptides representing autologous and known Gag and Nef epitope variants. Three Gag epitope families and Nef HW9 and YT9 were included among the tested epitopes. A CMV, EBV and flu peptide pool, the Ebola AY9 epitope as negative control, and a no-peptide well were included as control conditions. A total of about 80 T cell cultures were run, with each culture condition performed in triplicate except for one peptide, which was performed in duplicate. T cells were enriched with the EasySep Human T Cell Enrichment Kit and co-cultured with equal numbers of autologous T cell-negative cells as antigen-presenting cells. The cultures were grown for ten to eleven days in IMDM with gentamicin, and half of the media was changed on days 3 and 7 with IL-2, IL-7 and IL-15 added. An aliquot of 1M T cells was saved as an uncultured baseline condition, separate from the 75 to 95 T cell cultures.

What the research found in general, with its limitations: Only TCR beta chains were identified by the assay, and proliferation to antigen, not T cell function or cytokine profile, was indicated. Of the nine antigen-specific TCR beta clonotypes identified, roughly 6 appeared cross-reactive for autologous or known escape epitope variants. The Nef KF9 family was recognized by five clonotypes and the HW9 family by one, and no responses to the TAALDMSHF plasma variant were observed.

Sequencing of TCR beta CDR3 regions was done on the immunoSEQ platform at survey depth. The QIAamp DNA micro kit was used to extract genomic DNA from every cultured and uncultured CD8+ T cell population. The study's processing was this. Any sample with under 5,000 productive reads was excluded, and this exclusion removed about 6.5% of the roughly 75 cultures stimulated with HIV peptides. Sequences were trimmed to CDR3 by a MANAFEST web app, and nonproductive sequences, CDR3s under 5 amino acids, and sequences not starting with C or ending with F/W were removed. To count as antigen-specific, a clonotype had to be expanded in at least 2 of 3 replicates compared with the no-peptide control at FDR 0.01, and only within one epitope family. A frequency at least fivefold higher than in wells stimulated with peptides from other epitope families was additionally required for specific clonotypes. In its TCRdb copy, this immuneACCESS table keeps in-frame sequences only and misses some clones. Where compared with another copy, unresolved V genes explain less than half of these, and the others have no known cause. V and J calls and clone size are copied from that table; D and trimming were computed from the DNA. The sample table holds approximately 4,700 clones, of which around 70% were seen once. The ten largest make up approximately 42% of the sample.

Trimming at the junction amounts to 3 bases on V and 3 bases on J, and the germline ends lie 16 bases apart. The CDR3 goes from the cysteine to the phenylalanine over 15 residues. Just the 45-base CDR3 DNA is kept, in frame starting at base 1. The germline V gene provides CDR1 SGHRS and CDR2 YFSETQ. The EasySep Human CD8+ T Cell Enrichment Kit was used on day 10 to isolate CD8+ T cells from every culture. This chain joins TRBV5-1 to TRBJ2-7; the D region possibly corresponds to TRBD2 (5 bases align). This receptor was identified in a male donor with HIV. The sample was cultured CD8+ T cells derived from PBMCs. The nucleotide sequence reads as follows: TGCGCCAGCAGCTCCGTTCAGAATGGAGGCTACGAGCAGTACTTC. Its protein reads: CASSSVQNGGYEQYF.